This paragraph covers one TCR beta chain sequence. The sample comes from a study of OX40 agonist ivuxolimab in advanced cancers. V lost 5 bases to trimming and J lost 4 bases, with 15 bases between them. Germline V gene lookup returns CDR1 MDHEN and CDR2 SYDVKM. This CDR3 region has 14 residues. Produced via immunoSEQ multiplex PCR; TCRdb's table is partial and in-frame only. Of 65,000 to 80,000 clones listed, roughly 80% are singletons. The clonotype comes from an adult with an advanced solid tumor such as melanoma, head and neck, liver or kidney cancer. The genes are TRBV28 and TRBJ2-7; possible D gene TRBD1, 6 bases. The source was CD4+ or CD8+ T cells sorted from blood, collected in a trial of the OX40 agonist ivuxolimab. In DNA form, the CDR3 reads TGTGCCAGCAGTCCCAGGGACATTTTGTACGAGCAGTACGTC. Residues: CASSPRDILYEQYV.